This record looks at one TCR beta chain sequence and its context. The same CDR3 arises from other DNA sequences in this sample as well. This sample is drawn from a study of CD8+ T cells in alopecia areata. About the research overall: At a dose of 5 to 10 mg twice daily, oral tofacitinib was given to treated patients.

The sample's treatment: oral pan-JAK inhibitor, 5-10 mg twice daily. Extracted RNA was reverse transcribed into cDNA, the sequencing template. The table came from immunoSEQ multiplex PCR; TCRdb's copy has only in-frame clones and leaves some out. The sample has about 200,000 clones; 60% to 70% are singletons. The sequence was collected from a human donor with alopecia areata. The starting material was CD4+ T cells sorted from blood, obtained at week 4, from a patient treated with tofacitinib.

The CDR3, as DNA: TGTGCCAGCTCACGGCAGGGGAACACTGAAGCTTTCTTT. It codes for CASSRQGNTEAFF. J is TRBJ1-1 and V is TRBV18; tentative D call: TRBD1 (5 bases). Germline V gene sequence: CDR1 KGHSH, CDR2 LQKENI. Deletions cut 4 bases from V and 1 base from J, with 7 bases between. The CDR3 consists of 13 residues. Supplemented by reference TRBV18 and TRBJ1-1, the full variable domain reads NAGVMQNPRHLVRRRGQEARLRCSPMKGHSHVYWYRQLPEEGLKFMVYLQKENIIDESGMPKERFSAEFPKEGPSILRIQQVVRGDSAAYFCASSRQGNTEAFFGQGTRLTVV.